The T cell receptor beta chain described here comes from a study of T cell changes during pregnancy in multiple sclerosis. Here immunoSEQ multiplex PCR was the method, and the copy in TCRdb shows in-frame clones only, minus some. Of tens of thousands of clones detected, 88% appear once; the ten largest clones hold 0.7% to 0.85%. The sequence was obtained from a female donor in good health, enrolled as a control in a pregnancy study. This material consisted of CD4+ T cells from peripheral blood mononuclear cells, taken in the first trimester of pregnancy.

CDR3: CAWRLGGAPYGYTF. DNA for the CDR3: TGTGCCTGGAGACTAGGTGGTGCGCCCTATGGCTACACCTTC. This chain joins TRBV30 and TRBJ1-2; the D is unclear. The germline V gene encodes CDR1 GTSNPN and CDR2 SVGIG (reference sequence). The V end was cut by 3 bases, the J end by 4 bases, with 15 bases between. CDR3 length: 14 amino acids.